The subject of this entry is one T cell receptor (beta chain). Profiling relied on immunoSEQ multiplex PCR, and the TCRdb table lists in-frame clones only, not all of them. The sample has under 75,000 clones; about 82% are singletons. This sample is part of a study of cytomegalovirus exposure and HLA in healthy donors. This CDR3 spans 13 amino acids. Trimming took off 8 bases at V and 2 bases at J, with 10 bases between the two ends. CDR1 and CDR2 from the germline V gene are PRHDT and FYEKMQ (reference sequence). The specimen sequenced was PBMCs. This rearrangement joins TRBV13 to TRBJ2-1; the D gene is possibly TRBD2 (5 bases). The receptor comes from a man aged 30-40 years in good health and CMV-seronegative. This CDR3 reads CASVLGTYNEQFF. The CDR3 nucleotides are TGTGCCAGCGTACTAGGAACCTACAATGAGCAGTTCTTC.